What follows are 27 T cell receptor beta chains derived from one specimen sequenced in a study of early T cells in non-severe SARS-CoV-2 infection. From the 5' RACE reads, TCRdb called clonotypes with MiXCR, one entry per CDR3 protein. The table shows approximately 76,000 distinct CDR3 sequences, with 9% to 13% occurring only once. Sample: whole blood. These receptors were collected from an adult who was a healthcare worker with PCR-confirmed SARS-CoV-2 infection or an uninfected control (not recorded which).

The chain links TRBV13 to TRBJ2-3; unclear D gene. This CDR3 is built from 13 residues. Germline V gives CDR1 PRHDT, CDR2 FYEKMQ (reference sequence). Trimming left V 4 bases short and J 0 bases short, with 5 bases between. The CDR3 region is CASSSLSTDTQYF. In DNA, the CDR3 is TGTGCCAGCAGCTCGCTCAGCACAGATACGCAGTATTTT. Drawing the rest from reference TRBV13 and TRBJ2-3, the complete variable domain is AAGVIQSPRHLIKEKRETATLKCYPIPRHDTVYWYQQGPGQDPQFLISFYEKMQSDKGSIPDRFSAQQFSDYHSELNMSSLELGDSALYFCASSSLSTDTQYFGPGTRLTVL.

This clonotype has more than one count but fewer than ten. V and J are TRBV6-6 and TRBJ2-1, with 9 bases fitting TRBD2. The CDR3 consists of 15 residues. V was pared by 5 bases and J by 7 bases, with 9 bases of the junction left unmatched. Germline assignment: CDR1 MNHNY and CDR2 SVGAGI (reference sequence). CDR3: CASSHGTSFMNEQFF. Written as DNA, the CDR3 is TGTGCCAGCAGTCACGGGACTAGCTTTATGAATGAGCAGTTCTTC.

This rearrangement joins TRBV29-1 to TRBJ2-7; D tentatively fits TRBD1 or TRBD2 (5 bases each). Trimming took off 2 bases at V and 5 bases at J, with 7 bases between the two ends. The CDR3 length is 11 residues. Per germline, CDR1 SQVTM and CDR2 ANQGSEA. CDR3 nucleotides: TGCAGCGTTGAATTGGGGGACGAGCAGTACTTC. It encodes CSVELGDEQYF.

The chain recombines TRBV5-6 with TRBJ1-4; possibly TRBD1 for D (5 bases). Per the germline V gene, CDR1 is SGHDT and CDR2 is YYEEEE. The CDR3 covers 17 residues. V lost 2 bases and J 8 bases, leaving 22 bases between the germline ends. CDR3 sequence: CASSLRESNRFWEKLFF. CDR3 sequence (DNA): TGTGCCAGCAGCTTACGCGAGTCGAACAGGTTTTGGGAAAAACTGTTTTTT.

The chain links TRBV29-1 to TRBJ2-7; D may be TRBD1 (5 bases). CDR1 SQVTM and CDR2 ANQGSEA come from the germline V gene. Deletions cut 5 bases from V and 5 bases from J, with 10 bases between. CDR3 size: 11 residues. The CDR3 DNA reads TGCAGCGTTCAGGGAAGCGACGAGCAGTACTTC. Translating gives CSVQGSDEQYF.

This clonotype appeared many times. The chain employs TRBV4-1 and TRBJ1-1; D is uncertain. Trimming shortened V by 0 bases and J by 0 bases, and 11 bases separated the two germline ends. Germline assignment: CDR1 MGHRA and CDR2 YSYEKL. The CDR3 sequence is 16 residues long. CDR3 nucleotides: TGCGCCAGCAGCCAAGACAGAGGTGCGATGAACACTGAAGCTTTCTTT. Translated: CASSQDRGAMNTEAFF.

This clonotype occurred a few times. The chain links TRBV12-5 to TRBJ1-3, with D hard to call. V was trimmed by 3 bases and J by 0 bases, leaving 9 bases between them. This CDR3 region has 15 residues. The V gene's germline CDR1 is LGHNT and CDR2 FRNRAP. CDR3 amino acids: CASGFMAISGNTIYF. CDR3 in DNA: TGTGCTAGTGGTTTTATGGCCATCTCTGGAAACACCATATATTTT.

This clonotype has a handful of counts. This sequence joins TRBV14 and TRBJ2-3, with a tentative D call TRBD2 (5 bases). This CDR3 is 15 amino acids long. V lost 3 bases and J lost 1, with 11 bases in between. Germline V gene lookup returns CDR1 SGHDN and CDR2 FVKESK. The CDR3 DNA reads TGTGCCAGCAGCCACCGGGGAAAAGGCACAGATACGCAGTATTTT. Translated, it gives CASSHRGKGTDTQYF.

This clonotype was counted ten times or more. This chain links TRBV3-1 with TRBJ1-2; 9 bases are a match to TRBD1. This CDR3 has 15 amino acids. Germline CDR1 is LGHDT and CDR2 is YNNKEL (reference sequence). Trimming removed 3 bases from V and 4 bases from J; junction bases left unmatched: 6. CDR3 sequence reads: CASSHFGQGTYGYTF. CDR3 DNA: TGTGCCAGCAGCCACTTCGGACAGGGGACCTATGGCTACACCTTC.

The sample holds a few counts of this clonotype. The J gene is TRBJ2-7, the V gene TRBV10-2; 9 nucleotides line up with TRBD1. The CDR3 spans 14 residues. Germline V gene sequence: CDR1 WSHSY, CDR2 SAAADI. J lost 6 bases, V lost 5 bases, and 8 bases had no gene match. In DNA, the CDR3 is TGCGCCAGCAGTCAGGACAGGGGAATGAGCGAGCAGTACTTC. The encoded protein is CASSQDRGMSEQYF.

The table lists this clonotype with a few counts. The chain links TRBV5-6 to TRBJ2-7; possible D gene TRBD2, 5 bases. Germline CDR1 SGHDT, CDR2 YYEEEE. V was shortened by 4 bases and J by 0 bases, with 11 bases between the two germline ends. The CDR3 runs to 14 residues. The CDR3 DNA sequence: TGTGCCAGCAGCGTCAGCGGAACCTCCTACGAGCAGTACTTC. This sequence encodes CASSVSGTSYEQYF.

This clonotype was seen only a few times. V gene TRBV7-9 combines with J gene TRBJ1-1; possible D gene TRBD1, 6 bases. Looked up from germline, CDR1 is SEHNR and CDR2 is FQNEAQ (reference sequence). This CDR3 is 14 amino acids long. The V gene lost 0 bases and the J gene lost 6 bases, with 11 bases spanning the gap. The CDR3 spells CASSLALGAPEAFF. CDR3 nucleotide sequence: TGTGCCAGCAGCTTAGCGTTGGGGGCTCCTGAAGCTTTCTTT.

There are many counts of this clonotype. This sequence joins TRBV7-6 and TRBJ2-1; a weak D match, TRBD1 (5 bases). Between the trimmed V and J ends, which lost 4 bases and 3 bases, there was a span of 28 bases. The germline V gene has CDR1 SGHVS and CDR2 FNYEAQ. This CDR3 has 20 amino acids. CDR3 DNA: TGTGCCAGCAGCTCCCGAACCCTCTTGACCGGGCAGGGTCTCTACAATGAGCAGTTCTTC. Translation gives CASSSRTLLTGQGLYNEQFF.

This chain uses TRBV5-1 with TRBJ2-7, with D possibly matching TRBD1 (5 bases). This CDR3 is built from 12 residues. V lost 3 bases to trimming and J lost 5 bases, with 9 bases between them. Germline CDR1 and CDR2: SGHRS and YFSETQ. CDR3 nucleotides: TGCGCCAGCAGCTACCCAGGGAACGAGCAGTACTTC. Protein: CASSYPGNEQYF.

There are many counts of this clonotype. The V gene is TRBV20-1, the J gene TRBJ1-5; a possible D gene is TRBD1 (6 bases). The length of the CDR3 is 12 residues. With 5 bases removed from V and 7 bases from J, the gap between germline ends came to 12 bases. Germline CDR1 DFQATT, CDR2 SNEGSKA (reference sequence). CDR3 sequence (DNA): TGCAGTGCTTACAGGGTTGGACAGCCCCAGCATTTT. The encoded protein is CSAYRVGQPQHF.

The sample holds a few counts of this clonotype. The rearrangement links TRBV9 to TRBJ1-1; 7 nucleotides align to TRBD1. The V segment lost 0 bases and the J segment 1 base; nucleotides outside the gene matches: 6. The CDR3 is 16 residues long. The V gene's germline CDR1 is SGDLS and CDR2 YYNGEE. In nucleotides, the CDR3 is TGTGCCAGCAGCGTAGCAGGGGGAGCCAAGAACACTGAAGCTTTCTTT. The encoded protein is CASSVAGGAKNTEAFF.

The chain has TRBV14 and TRBJ2-7; 7 bases are a match to TRBD2. Germline lookup yields CDR1 SGHDN and CDR2 FVKESK. The junction had 11 bases not matched to a gene; V was cut back by 3 bases and J by 3 bases. The CDR3 sequence is 16 residues long. In DNA form, the CDR3 reads TGTGCCAGCAGCCATCGGAGCGGGGTCCTCAACTACGAGCAGTACTTC. Its protein is CASSHRSGVLNYEQYF.

The sample holds many counts of this clonotype. V gene TRBV29-1 combines with J gene TRBJ2-5; D is uncertain. Trimming shortened V by 4 bases and J by 2 bases, and 8 bases separated the two germline ends. The CDR3 totals 12 residues. Germline V gene sequence: CDR1 SQVTM, CDR2 ANQGSEA. The CDR3 DNA sequence: TGCAGCGTTGTAATAGGACAAGAGACCCAGTACTTC. Protein product: CSVVIGQETQYF.

The genes are TRBV7-2 and TRBJ1-2, with D possibly TRBD1 on 5 matching bases. The CDR3 length is 13 residues. V was pared by 3 bases and J by 5 bases, with 10 bases between. Per the germline V gene, CDR1 is SGHTA and CDR2 is FQGNSA. CDR3 residues: CASSLGRGYGYTF. The DNA for the CDR3 is TGTGCCAGCAGCTTGGGGCGCGGGTATGGCTACACCTTC.

The rearrangement uses TRBV7-9 and TRBJ2-3; TRBD2 agrees at 10 bases. There are 16 residues in the CDR3. Germline trimming cut 6 bases from V and 0 bases from J; bases unmatched to any gene: 6. Germline V gene lookup returns CDR1 SEHNR and CDR2 FQNEAQ (reference sequence). The CDR3: CASSPGLALSTDTQYF. The CDR3 DNA reads TGTGCCAGCAGTCCGGGACTAGCGCTGAGCACAGATACGCAGTATTTT.

This clonotype has at least ten counts. The chain couples TRBV6-5 to TRBJ1-1; 7 bases are shared with TRBD1. Trimming cost V 10 bases and J 6 bases; bases outside gene matches: 5. CDR3 size: 11 residues. The germline V gene has CDR1 MNHEY and CDR2 SVGAGI. CDR3 coding DNA: TGTGCCACCAAACAGGGGCCTGAAGCTTTCTTT. Translating it yields CATKQGPEAFF.

This clonotype was counted ten times or more. The chain joins TRBV5-1 to TRBJ1-1, with D perhaps matching TRBD1 (6 bases). V gave up 0 bases and J gave up 0 bases, with 12 bases separating them. The length of the CDR3 is 16 residues. The V gene's germline CDR1 is SGHRS and CDR2 YFSETQ. The DNA for the CDR3 is TGCGCCAGCAGCTTGGATGGGGGGCTCATGAACACTGAAGCTTTCTTT. Translated: CASSLDGGLMNTEAFF.

This clonotype was counted at least ten times. CDR3 sequence: CASSPGQQGPVGYTF. DNA of the CDR3: TGTGCCAGCAGTCCCGGACAGCAAGGCCCGGTTGGCTACACCTTC. V is TRBV28 and J is TRBJ1-2; tentatively, D is TRBD1 (6 bases). CDR3 length: 15 residues. V lost 5 bases and J 7 bases, leaving 20 bases between the germline ends. From germline, CDR1 is MDHEN and CDR2 SYDVKM.

The V and J genes are TRBV29-1 and TRBJ2-7, with D maybe TRBD2 (6 bases). Germline V gene data show CDR1 as SQVTM and CDR2 as ANQGSEA. The CDR3 is made up of 12 amino acids. V was clipped by 6 bases and J by 3 bases, with 12 bases between them. The CDR3 sequence is CSVGPGDYEQYF. CDR3 nucleotides: TGCAGCGTAGGACCGGGAGACTACGAGCAGTACTTC.

This chain joins TRBV3-1 and TRBJ2-7; D possibly corresponds to TRBD2 (5 bases). V was shortened by 2 bases and J by 1 base, with 6 bases between the two germline ends. Looked up from germline, CDR1 is LGHDT and CDR2 is YNNKEL (reference sequence). The CDR3 consists of 13 residues. The CDR3, as DNA: TGTGCCAGCAGCCAACCGGGGTCCTACGAGCAGTACTTC. Translation: CASSQPGSYEQYF.

This clonotype is judged medium-sized. The chain couples TRBV7-2 to TRBJ2-3, with 11 bases matching TRBD2. After removal of 2 bases from V and 5 bases from J, the junction contained 6 bases not matched to a gene. Per the germline V gene, CDR1 is SGHTA and CDR2 is FQGNSA. This CDR3 is 16 amino acids long. As DNA, the CDR3 is TGTGCCAGCAGCTTAAGTAGCGGGGGGGCCGAAGATACGCAGTATTTT. This translates into CASSLSSGGAEDTQYF.

This clonotype was seen many times. V usage is TRBV15 and J usage is TRBJ1-5; D call uncertain. Germline lookup yields CDR1 LNHNV and CDR2 YYDKDF (reference sequence). With 4 bases removed from V and 1 base from J, the gap between germline ends came to 5 bases. This CDR3 spans 13 amino acids. The DNA of the CDR3 is TGTGCCACCAGCACGAGAAGCAATCAGCCCCAGCATTTT. This encodes CATSTRSNQPQHF. The full variable domain, its missing parts supplied by reference TRBV15 and TRBJ1-5, is DAMVIQNPRYQVTQFGKPVTLSCSQTLNHNVMYWYQQKSSQAPKLLFHYYDKDFNNEADTPDNFQSRRPNTSFCFLDIRSPGLGDTAMYLCATSTRSNQPQHFGDGTRLSIL.